This T cell receptor beta chain derives from a study of shared clonotypes between healthy human individuals. Study results and caveats: Only blood samples were collected, and tissue repertoires likely differ. Estimated richness values were generally larger in naive subsets than in memory subsets.

Germline V gene sequence: CDR1 SGHRS, CDR2 YFSETQ. The V and J ends lost 10 bases and 7 bases, in that order; junction bases with no gene match: 14. The CDR3 is made up of 14 amino acids. Repertoires were generated with immunoSEQ multiplex PCR, while TCRdb's copy carries only in-frame clones and drops some. The data hold 2 million to 2.5 million clones, with approximately 93% observed a single time. This clone turned up a few times. Its matching antigen is unknown. Every donor was a Caucasian adult from Nashville, Tennessee. Investigators divided CD4+ cells into CD45RA+ naive and CD45RA-negative memory subsets.

This clonotype originated in a man aged 18 to 30 in good health. Some clones in this sample may be carry-over from other donors' samples. The chain joins TRBV5-1 to TRBJ2-1; 7 nucleotides match TRBD2. Sample: naive CD4+ T cells from PBMCs. Subset described: CD45RA+ positively selected. Here the CDR3 reads CACTLGEGRNEQFF. The CDR3 region has the DNA TGCGCCTGTACTCTGGGGGAGGGCAGGAATGAGCAGTTCTTC. The full variable domain, rest sourced from reference TRBV5-1 and TRBJ2-1, is KAGVTQTPRYLIKTRGQQVTLSCSPISGHRSVSWYQQTPGQGLQFLFEYFSETQRNKGNFPGRFSGRQFSNSRSEMNVSTLELGDSALYLCACTLGEGRNEQFFGPGTRLTVL.